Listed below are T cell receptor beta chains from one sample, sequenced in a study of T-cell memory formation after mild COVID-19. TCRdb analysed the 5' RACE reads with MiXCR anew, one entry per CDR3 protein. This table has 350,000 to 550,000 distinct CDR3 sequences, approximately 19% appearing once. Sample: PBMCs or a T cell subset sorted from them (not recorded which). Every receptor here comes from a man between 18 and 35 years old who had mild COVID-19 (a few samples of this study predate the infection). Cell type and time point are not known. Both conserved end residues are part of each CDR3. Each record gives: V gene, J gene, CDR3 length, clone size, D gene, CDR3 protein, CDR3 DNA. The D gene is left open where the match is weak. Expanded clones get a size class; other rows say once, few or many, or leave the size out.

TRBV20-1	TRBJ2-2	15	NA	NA	CSARGKDADTGELFF	TGCAGTGCTAGAGGAAAGGACGCGGACACCGGGGAGCTGTTTTTT
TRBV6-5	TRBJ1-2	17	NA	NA	CASSYISAGTANYGYTF	TGTGCCAGCAGTTACATATCAGCCGGGACTGCTAACTATGGCTACACCTTC
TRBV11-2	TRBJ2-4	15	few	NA	CASSLDISGENIQYF	TGTGCCAGCAGCTTAGATATATCGGGGGAAAACATTCAGTACTTC
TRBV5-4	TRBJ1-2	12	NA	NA	CASSLDQGGYTF	TGTGCCAGCAGCCTCGATCAGGGTGGCTACACCTTC
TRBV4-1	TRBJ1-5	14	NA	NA	CASSPQLAGQPQHF	TGCGCCAGCAGCCCCCAGCTCGCGGGCCAGCCCCAGCATTTT
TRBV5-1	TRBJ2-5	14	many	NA	CASSHGKVRETQYF	TGCGCCAGCAGCCATGGCAAGGTACGGGAGACCCAGTACTTC
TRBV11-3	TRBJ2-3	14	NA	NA	CASSGRDSTDTQYF	TGTGCCAGCAGCGGGCGGGACAGCACAGATACGCAGTATTTT
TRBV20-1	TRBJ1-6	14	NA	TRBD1	CSARTGGANSPLHF	TGCAGTGCTAGGACAGGGGGCGCAAATTCACCCCTCCACTTT
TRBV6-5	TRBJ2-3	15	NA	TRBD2	CASSYRGGRTDTQYF	TGTGCCAGCAGTTACCGGGGGGGACGCACAGATACGCAGTATTTT
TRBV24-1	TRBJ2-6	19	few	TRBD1	CATSDRRDRVFFGANVLTF	TGTGCCACCAGTGATAGGCGGGACAGGGTTTTCTTTGGGGCCAACGTCCTGACTTTC
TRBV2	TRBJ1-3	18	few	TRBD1	CASSLFGTGVFSGNTIYF	TGTGCCAGCAGTTTGTTCGGGACAGGAGTCTTCTCTGGAAACACCATATATTTT
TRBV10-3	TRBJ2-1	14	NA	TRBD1	CAIMAAGQGIEQFF	TGTGCCATCATGGCCGCCGGACAGGGGATTGAGCAGTTCTTC
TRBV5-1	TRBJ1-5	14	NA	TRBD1	CASSTGTGLQPQHF	TGCGCCAGCAGCACCGGGACAGGGCTTCAGCCCCAGCATTTT
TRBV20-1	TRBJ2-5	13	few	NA	CSAAIGAPETQYF	TGCAGTGCTGCCATCGGGGCCCCCGAGACCCAGTACTTC
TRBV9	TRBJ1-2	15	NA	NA	CASSVAPGPNYGYTF	TGTGCCAGCAGCGTAGCGCCGGGACCTAACTATGGCTACACCTTC
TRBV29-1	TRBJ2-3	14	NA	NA	CSVGGGGRVDTQYF	TGCAGCGTCGGAGGAGGGGGGCGCGTTGATACGCAGTATTTT
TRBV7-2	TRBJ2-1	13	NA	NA	CASRKGPANEQFF	TGTGCCAGCAGGAAAGGACCGGCGAATGAGCAGTTCTTC
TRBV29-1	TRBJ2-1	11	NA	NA	CSVERGIEQFF	TGCAGCGTTGAACGGGGGATTGAGCAGTTCTTC
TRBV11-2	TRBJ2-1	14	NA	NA	CASSPVGETGEQFF	TGTGCCAGCAGCCCGGTTGGGGAGACGGGCGAGCAGTTCTTC
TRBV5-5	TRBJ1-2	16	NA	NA	CASSLFFRWTFYGYTF	TGTGCCAGCAGCTTGTTTTTTCGGTGGACTTTCTATGGCTACACCTTC
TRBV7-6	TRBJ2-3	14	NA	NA	CASSPKIRDDTQYF	TGTGCCAGCAGCCCCAAGATTAGGGACGATACGCAGTATTTT
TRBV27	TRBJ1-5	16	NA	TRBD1	CASSLSGETGNQPQHF	TGTGCCAGCAGTTTATCGGGGGAGACAGGGAACCAGCCCCAGCATTTT
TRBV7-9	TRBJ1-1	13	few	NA	CATRREMNTEAFF	TGTGCCACCCGTCGGGAAATGAACACTGAAGCTTTCTTT
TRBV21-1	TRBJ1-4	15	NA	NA	CASSKSQTTNEKLFF	TGTGCCAGCAGCAAAAGCCAAACAACTAATGAAAAACTGTTTTTT
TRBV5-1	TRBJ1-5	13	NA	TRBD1	CASSSGTDQPQHF	TGCGCCAGCAGCTCCGGGACAGATCAGCCCCAGCATTTT
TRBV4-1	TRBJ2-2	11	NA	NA	CAAGRPGELFF	TGCGCCGCTGGCAGGCCCGGGGAGCTGTTTTTT
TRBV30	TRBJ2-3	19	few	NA	CAWSPRVASRPAPTDTQYF	TGTGCCTGGAGTCCCCGAGTGGCCTCTCGTCCCGCGCCCACAGATACGCAGTATTTT
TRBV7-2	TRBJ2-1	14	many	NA	CASSFRVSGPEQFF	TGTGCCAGCAGCTTCAGGGTTTCGGGTCCTGAGCAGTTCTTC
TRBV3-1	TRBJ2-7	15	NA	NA	CASSQGRASSYEQYF	TGTGCCAGCAGCCAGGGGCGGGCGAGCTCCTACGAGCAGTACTTC
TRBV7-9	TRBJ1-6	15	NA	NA	CASSRGRGDRSPLHF	TGTGCCAGCAGCCGCGGGAGGGGGGATAGGTCACCCCTCCACTTT
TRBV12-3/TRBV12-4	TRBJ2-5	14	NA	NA	CASSPAWDQETQYF	TGTGCCAGCAGCCCCGCGTGGGACCAAGAGACCCAGTACTTC
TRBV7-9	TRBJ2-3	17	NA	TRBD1	CASSGERDSPITDTQYF	TGTGCCAGCAGCGGCGAGAGGGACAGCCCTATCACAGATACGCAGTATTTT
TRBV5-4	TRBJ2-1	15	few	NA	CASSPRGGSDNEQFF	TGTGCCAGCAGCCCAAGGGGGGGCAGCGACAATGAGCAGTTCTTC
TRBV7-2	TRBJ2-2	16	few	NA	CASSLSVRASTGELFF	TGTGCCAGCAGCCTATCGGTACGGGCGAGCACCGGGGAGCTGTTTTTT
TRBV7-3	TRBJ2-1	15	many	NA	CASSPLGGSNNEQFF	TGTGCCAGCAGCCCCCTCGGAGGGTCTAACAATGAGCAGTTCTTC
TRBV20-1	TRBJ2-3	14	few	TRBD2	CSASGGAGRDTQYF	TGCAGTGCTAGCGGGGGGGCTGGACGGGATACGCAGTATTTT
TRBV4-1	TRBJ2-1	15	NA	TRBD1	CASSPSGTGSTKQFF	TGCGCCAGCAGCCCTTCAGGGACAGGGTCGACGAAGCAGTTCTTC
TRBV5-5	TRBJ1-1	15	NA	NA	CASPGGGRMNTEAFF	TGTGCCAGCCCCGGGGGGGGGCGAATGAACACTGAAGCTTTCTTT
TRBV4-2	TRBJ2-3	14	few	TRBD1	CASSQGTGADTQYF	TGTGCCAGCAGCCAGGGGACAGGGGCAGATACGCAGTATTTT
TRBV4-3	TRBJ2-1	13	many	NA	CASSQDWDNEQFF	TGCGCCAGCAGCCAAGATTGGGACAATGAGCAGTTCTTC
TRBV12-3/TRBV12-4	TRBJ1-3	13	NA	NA	CASSWDPWNTIYF	TGTGCCAGCAGTTGGGACCCGTGGAACACCATATATTTT
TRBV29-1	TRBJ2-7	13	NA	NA	CSVEWEMDYEQYF	TGCAGCGTTGAGTGGGAGATGGACTACGAGCAGTACTTC
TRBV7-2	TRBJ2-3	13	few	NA	CASSLMPGDTQYF	TGTGCCAGCAGCTTAATGCCGGGAGATACGCAGTATTTT
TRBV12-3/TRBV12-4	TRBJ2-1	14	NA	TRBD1	CASRAGTGRDEQFF	TGTGCCAGCAGAGCCGGGACAGGGAGGGATGAGCAGTTCTTC
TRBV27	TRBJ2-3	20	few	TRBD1	CASSLLGQGAPTRGTDTQYF	TGTGCCAGCAGTTTATTGGGTCAGGGGGCGCCTACGCGGGGCACAGATACGCAGTATTTT
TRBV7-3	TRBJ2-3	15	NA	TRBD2	CASSLTGGISDTQYF	TGTGCCAGCAGCTTAACCGGGGGGATATCAGATACGCAGTATTTT
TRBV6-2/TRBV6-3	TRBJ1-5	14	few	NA	CATARGPSNQPQHF	TGTGCCACCGCGAGGGGACCAAGCAATCAGCCCCAGCATTTT
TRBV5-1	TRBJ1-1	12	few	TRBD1	CASPRTGAEAFF	TGCGCCAGCCCCAGGACAGGGGCTGAAGCTTTCTTT
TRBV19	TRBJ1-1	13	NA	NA	CAAGGPMNTEAFF	TGTGCCGCAGGTGGGCCGATGAACACTGAAGCTTTCTTT
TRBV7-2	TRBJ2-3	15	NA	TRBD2	CASSQAGSGGDTQYF	TGTGCCAGCAGCCAAGCGGGAAGCGGGGGGGATACGCAGTATTTT
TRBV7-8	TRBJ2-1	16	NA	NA	CASSPWVRESYNEQFF	TGTGCCAGCAGCCCCTGGGTGCGGGAATCCTACAATGAGCAGTTCTTC
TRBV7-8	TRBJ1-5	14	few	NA	CASSFWGHYQPQHF	TGTGCCAGCAGCTTCTGGGGACATTATCAGCCCCAGCATTTT
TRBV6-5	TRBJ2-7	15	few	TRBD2	CASSYSGGPSAEQYF	TGTGCCAGCAGTTATAGCGGGGGCCCATCTGCCGAGCAGTACTTC
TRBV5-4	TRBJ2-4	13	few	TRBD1	CASSLTGERIQYF	TGTGCCAGCAGCTTAACAGGGGAACGCATTCAGTACTTC
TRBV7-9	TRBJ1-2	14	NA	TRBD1	CASSLGGGKYGYTF	TGTGCCAGCAGCTTAGGAGGGGGCAAGTATGGCTACACCTTC
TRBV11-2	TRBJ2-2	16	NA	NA	CASSLDYGGITGELFF	TGTGCCAGCAGCTTAGATTACGGCGGGATCACCGGGGAGCTGTTTTTT
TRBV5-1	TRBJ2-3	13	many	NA	CASSLDSADTQYF	TGCGCCAGCAGCTTGGATAGCGCAGATACGCAGTATTTT
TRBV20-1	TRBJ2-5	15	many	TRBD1	CSARDGQGLQETQYF	TGCAGTGCTAGAGACGGACAGGGTCTCCAAGAGACCCAGTACTTC
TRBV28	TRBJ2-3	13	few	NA	CASLGAVADTQYF	TGTGCCTCACTGGGGGCGGTTGCAGATACGCAGTATTTT
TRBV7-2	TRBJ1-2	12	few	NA	CASSSVGQEYTF	TGTGCCAGCAGCTCGGTTGGGCAGGAATACACCTTC